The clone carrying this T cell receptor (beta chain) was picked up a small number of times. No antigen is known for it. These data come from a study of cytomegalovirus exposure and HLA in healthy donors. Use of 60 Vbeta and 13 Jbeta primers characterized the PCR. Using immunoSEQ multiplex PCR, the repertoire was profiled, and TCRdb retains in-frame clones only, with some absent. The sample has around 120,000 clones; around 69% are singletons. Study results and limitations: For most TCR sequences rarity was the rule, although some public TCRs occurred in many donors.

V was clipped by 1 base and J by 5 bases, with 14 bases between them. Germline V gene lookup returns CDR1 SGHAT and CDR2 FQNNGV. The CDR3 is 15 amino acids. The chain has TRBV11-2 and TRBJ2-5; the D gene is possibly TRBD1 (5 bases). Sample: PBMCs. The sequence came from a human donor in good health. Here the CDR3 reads CASSLALGPGETQYF. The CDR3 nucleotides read TGTGCCAGCAGCTTAGCCTTGGGTCCAGGGGAGACCCAGTACTTC.